This TCR beta chain was captured in a study of T-cell memory formation after mild COVID-19. From germline, CDR1 is MDHEN and CDR2 SYDVKM. Trimming at V came to 4 bases and at J to 8 bases, leaving 3 bases not matched to a gene. This CDR3 has 12 residues. TCR alpha and TCR beta cDNA libraries carrying sample barcodes and UMIs came from 5'RACE with constant-segment primers. TCRdb re-analysed the 5' RACE reads in MiXCR, keeping a single row per CDR3 protein. The table lists about 350,000 distinct CDR3 sequences, roughly 13% of them singletons, with approximately 22% in the top ten. The clonotype originates from a man aged 18 to 29 who had mild COVID-19 (a few samples of this study predate the infection). Cell type and time point are not known. The genes are TRBV28 and TRBJ1-2; 8 bases fit TRBD1. Specimen: PBMCs or a T cell subset sorted from them (not recorded which). Written as DNA, the CDR3 is TGTGCCAGCAGTTGGGACAGGACGGGCTACACCTTC. It is translated as CASSWDRTGYTF.